This T cell receptor beta chain was obtained from a study of blood T cell repertoires in COVID-19. The repertoire was sequenced with immunoSEQ multiplex PCR; TCRdb's copy has only in-frame clones and lacks some. The sample has around 120,000 clones; approximately 82% are singletons. The specimen sequenced was peripheral blood. This receptor was obtained from a man aged 70 or older with active or convalescent COVID-19.

The CDR3, as DNA: TGTGCCAGCGACAGGGAAGGTAAGGGCTACACCTTC. This gives the protein CASDREGKGYTF. The gene calls are TRBV6-7 and TRBJ1-2, with 7 bases fitting TRBD1. TRBV6-7 is classed as an ORF, of uncertain function. Germline trimming cut 8 bases from V and 8 bases from J; bases unmatched to any gene: 8. This CDR3 has 12 residues.